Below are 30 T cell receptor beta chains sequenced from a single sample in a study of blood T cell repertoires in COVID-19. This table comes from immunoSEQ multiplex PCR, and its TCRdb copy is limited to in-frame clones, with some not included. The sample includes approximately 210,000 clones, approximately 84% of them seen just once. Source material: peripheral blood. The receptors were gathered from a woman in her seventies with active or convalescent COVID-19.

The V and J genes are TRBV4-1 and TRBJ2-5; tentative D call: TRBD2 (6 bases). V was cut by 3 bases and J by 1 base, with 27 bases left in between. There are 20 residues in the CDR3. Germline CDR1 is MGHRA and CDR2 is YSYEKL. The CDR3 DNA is TGCGCCAGCAGCCATGCCCCCCCGGGGAGGATAAAGGGGAGCCAAGAGACCCAGTACTTC. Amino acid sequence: CASSHAPPGRIKGSQETQYF.

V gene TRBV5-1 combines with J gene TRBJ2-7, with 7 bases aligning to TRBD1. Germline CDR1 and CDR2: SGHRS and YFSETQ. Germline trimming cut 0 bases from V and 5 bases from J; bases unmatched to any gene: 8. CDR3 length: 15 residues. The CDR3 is CASSLDRGWGNEQYF. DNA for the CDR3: TGCGCCAGCAGCTTGGACAGGGGTTGGGGGAACGAGCAGTACTTC.

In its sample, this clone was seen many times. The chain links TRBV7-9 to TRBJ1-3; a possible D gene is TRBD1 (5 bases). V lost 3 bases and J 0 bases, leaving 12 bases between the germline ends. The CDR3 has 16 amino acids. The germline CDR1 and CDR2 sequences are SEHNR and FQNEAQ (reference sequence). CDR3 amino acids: CASSLVTGPSGNTIYF. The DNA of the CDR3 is TGTGCCAGCAGCTTGGTAACAGGCCCCTCTGGAAACACCATATATTTT. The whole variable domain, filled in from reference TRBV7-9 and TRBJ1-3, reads DTGVSQNPRHKITKRGQNVTFRCDPISEHNRLYWYRQTLGQGPEFLTYFQNEAQLEKSRLLSDRFSAERPKGSFSTLEIQRTEQGDSAMYLCASSLVTGPSGNTIYFGEGSWLTVV.

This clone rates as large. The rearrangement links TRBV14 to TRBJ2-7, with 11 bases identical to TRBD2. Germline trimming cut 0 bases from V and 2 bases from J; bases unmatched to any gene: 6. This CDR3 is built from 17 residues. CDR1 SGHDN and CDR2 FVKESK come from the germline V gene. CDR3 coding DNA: TGTGCCAGCAGCCAAGATTGGAATAGCGGGAGGGCCTACGAGCAGTACTTC. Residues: CASSQDWNSGRAYEQYF.

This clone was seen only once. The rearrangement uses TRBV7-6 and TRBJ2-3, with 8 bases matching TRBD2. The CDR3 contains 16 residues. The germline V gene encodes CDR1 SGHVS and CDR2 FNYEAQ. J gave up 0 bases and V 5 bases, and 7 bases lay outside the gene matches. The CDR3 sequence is CASSRRTSTSTDTQYF. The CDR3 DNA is TGTGCCAGCAGCAGAAGGACTAGCACTAGCACAGATACGCAGTATTTT.

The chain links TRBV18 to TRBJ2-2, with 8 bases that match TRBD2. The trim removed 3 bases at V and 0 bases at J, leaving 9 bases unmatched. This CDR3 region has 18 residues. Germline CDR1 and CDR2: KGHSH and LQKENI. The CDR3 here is CASSPRLALNANTGELFF. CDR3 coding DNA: TGTGCCAGCTCACCCCGACTAGCGCTGAACGCGAACACCGGGGAGCTGTTTTTT. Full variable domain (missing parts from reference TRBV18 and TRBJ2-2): NAGVMQNPRHLVRRRGQEARLRCSPMKGHSHVYWYRQLPEEGLKFMVYLQKENIIDESGMPKERFSAEFPKEGPSILRIQQVVRGDSAAYFCASSPRLALNANTGELFFGEGSRLTVL.

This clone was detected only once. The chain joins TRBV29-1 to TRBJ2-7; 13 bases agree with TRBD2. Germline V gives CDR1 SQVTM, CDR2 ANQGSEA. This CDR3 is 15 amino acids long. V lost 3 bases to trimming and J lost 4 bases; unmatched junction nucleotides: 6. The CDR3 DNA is TGCAGCGTTGACGGACTAGCGGGAGAAACGTACGAGCAGTACTTC. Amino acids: CSVDGLAGETYEQYF.

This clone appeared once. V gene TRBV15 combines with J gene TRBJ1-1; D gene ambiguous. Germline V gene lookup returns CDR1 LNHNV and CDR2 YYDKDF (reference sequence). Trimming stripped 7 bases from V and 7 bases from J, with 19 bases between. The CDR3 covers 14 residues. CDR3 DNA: TGTGCCACCAAGTACCGGGGTACTGGGATTGAAGCTTTCTTT. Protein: CATKYRGTGIEAFF.

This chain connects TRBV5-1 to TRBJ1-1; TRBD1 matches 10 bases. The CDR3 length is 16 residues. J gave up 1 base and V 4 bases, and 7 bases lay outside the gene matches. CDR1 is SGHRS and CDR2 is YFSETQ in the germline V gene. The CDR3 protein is CASSRTGGVQNTEAFF. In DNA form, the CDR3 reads TGCGCCAGCAGCCGGACAGGGGGGGTACAGAACACTGAAGCTTTCTTT.

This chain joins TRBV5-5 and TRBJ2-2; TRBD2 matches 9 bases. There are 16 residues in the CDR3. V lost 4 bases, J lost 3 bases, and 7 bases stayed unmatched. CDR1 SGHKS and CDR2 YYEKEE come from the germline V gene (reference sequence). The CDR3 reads CASSLGLARDTGELFF. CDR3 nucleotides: TGTGCCAGCAGCCTCGGACTAGCGCGGGACACCGGGGAGCTGTTTTTT. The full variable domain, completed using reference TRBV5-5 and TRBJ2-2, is DAGVTQSPTHLIKTRGQQVTLRCSPISGHKSVSWYQQVLGQGPQFIFQYYEKEERGRGNFPDRFSARQFPNYSSELNVNALLLGDSALYLCASSLGLARDTGELFFGEGSRLTVL.

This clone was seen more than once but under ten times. The CDR3 DNA is TGTGCTAGTGGTTTGGGGCAAGGGGTTGCTTTCTTT. Protein product: CASGLGQGVAFF. The chain links TRBV12-5 to TRBJ1-1; TRBD1 might be the D (5 bases). The CDR3 covers 12 residues. Germline-derived CDR1 and CDR2 are LGHNT and FRNRAP. V lost 1 base, J lost 11 bases, and 11 bases lay in between.

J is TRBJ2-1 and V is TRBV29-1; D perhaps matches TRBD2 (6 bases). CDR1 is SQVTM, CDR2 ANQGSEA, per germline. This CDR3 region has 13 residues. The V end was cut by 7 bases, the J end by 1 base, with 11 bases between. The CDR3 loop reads CSGGGASYNEQFF. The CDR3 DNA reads TGCAGCGGCGGAGGGGCTTCCTACAATGAGCAGTTCTTC.

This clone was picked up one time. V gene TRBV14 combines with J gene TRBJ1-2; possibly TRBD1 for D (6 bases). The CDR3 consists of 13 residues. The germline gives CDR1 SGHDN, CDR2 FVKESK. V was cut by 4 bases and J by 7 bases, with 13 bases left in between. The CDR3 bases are TGTGCCAGCAGCCGTCCGCAGGGGTCTGGCTACACCTTC. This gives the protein CASSRPQGSGYTF.

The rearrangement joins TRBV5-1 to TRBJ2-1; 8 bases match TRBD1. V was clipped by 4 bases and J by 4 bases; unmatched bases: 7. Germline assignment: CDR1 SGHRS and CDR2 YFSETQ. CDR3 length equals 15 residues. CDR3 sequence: CASSIPGQAYNEQFF. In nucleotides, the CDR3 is TGCGCCAGCAGCATACCGGGACAGGCATACAATGAGCAGTTCTTC.

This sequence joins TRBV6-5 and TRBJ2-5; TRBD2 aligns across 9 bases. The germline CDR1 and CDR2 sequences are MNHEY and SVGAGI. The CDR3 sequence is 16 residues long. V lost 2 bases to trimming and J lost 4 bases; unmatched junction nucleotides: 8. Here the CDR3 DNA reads TGTGCCAGCAGTTACGACTCCGGGACTAGCTTAGAGACCCAGTACTTC. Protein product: CASSYDSGTSLETQYF.

CDR3 bases: TGTGCCAGTAGTATCGGTAATTCACCCCTCCACTTT. Residues: CASSIGNSPLHF. The gene calls are TRBV19 and TRBJ1-6; D unclear. This CDR3 is built from 12 residues. V shed 3 bases and J shed 6 bases, with 3 bases lying between them. Per the germline V gene, CDR1 is LNHDA and CDR2 is SQIVND (reference sequence). Drawing the rest from reference TRBV19 and TRBJ1-6, the complete variable domain is DGGITQSPKYLFRKEGQNVTLSCEQNLNHDAMYWYRQDPGQGLRLIYYSQIVNDFQKGDIAEGYSVSREKKESFPLTVTSAQKNPTAFYLCASSIGNSPLHFGNGTRLTVT.

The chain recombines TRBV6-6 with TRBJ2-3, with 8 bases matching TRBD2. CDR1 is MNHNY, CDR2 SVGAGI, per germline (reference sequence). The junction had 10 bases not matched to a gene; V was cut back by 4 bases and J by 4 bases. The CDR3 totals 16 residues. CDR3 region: CASSSFPQREPDTQYF. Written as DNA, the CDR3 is TGTGCCAGCAGTTCGTTCCCCCAGCGGGAGCCAGATACGCAGTATTTT.

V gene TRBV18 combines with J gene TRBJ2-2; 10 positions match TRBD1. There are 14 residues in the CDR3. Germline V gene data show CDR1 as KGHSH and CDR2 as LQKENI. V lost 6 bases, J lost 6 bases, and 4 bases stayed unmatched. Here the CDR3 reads CASSRDRGAGELFF. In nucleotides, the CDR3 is TGTGCCAGCTCGCGGGACAGGGGTGCCGGGGAGCTGTTTTTT.

Written as DNA, the CDR3 is TGTGCCAGCAGTCAACAGGGTTACGAGCAGTACTTC. Residues: CASSQQGYEQYF. This rearrangement joins TRBV2 to TRBJ2-7; D may be TRBD1 (6 bases). V was trimmed by 5 bases and J by 4 bases, leaving 9 bases between them. The CDR3 contains 12 residues. CDR1 and CDR2 from the germline V gene are SNHLY and FYNNEI.

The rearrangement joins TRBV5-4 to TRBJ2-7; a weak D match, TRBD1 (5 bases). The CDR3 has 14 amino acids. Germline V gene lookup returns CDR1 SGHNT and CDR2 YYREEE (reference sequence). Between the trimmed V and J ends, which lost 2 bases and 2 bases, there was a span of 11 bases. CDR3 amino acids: CASSFGTGTYEQYF. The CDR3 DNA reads TGTGCCAGCAGCTTCGGTACAGGTACCTACGAGCAGTACTTC.

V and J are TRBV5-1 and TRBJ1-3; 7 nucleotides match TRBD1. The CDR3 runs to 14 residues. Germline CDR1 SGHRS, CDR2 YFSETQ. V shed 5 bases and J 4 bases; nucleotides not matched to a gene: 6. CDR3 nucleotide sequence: TGCGCCAGCAGAGAACCGGGACAGGGAAACACCATATATTTT. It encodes CASREPGQGNTIYF.

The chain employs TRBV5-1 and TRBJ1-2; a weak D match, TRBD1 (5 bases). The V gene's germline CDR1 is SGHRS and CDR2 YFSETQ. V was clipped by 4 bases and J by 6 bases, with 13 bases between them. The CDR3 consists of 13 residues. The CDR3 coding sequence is TGCGCCAGCAGCCGAGGGAGGGGCGATGGCTACACCTTC. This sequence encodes CASSRGRGDGYTF.

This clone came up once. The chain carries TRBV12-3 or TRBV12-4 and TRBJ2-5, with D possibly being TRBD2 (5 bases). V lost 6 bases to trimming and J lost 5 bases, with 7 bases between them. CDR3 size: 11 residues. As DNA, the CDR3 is TGTGCCAGCAGCCGAGGGGAGACCCAGTACTTC. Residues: CASSRGETQYF.

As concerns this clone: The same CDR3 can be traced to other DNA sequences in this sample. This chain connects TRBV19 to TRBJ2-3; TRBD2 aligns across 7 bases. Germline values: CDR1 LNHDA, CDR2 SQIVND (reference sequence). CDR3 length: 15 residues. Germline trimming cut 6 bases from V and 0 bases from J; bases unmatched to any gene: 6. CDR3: CASRPTSASTDTQYF. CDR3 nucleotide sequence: TGTGCCAGTAGACCCACTAGCGCCAGCACAGATACGCAGTATTTT.

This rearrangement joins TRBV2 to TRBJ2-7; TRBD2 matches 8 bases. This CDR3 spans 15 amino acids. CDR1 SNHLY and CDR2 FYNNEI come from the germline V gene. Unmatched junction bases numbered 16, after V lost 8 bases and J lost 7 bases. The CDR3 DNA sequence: TGTGCCAGCGGGGCATCCATAGCGGGATCAGGAGAGCAGTACTTC. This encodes CASGASIAGSGEQYF.

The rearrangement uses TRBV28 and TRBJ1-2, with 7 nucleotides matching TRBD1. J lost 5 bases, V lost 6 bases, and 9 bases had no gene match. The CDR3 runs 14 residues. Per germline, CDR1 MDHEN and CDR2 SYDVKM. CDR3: CASSQGGAMYGYTF. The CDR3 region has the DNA TGTGCCAGCAGCCAAGGGGGCGCTATGTATGGCTACACCTTC.

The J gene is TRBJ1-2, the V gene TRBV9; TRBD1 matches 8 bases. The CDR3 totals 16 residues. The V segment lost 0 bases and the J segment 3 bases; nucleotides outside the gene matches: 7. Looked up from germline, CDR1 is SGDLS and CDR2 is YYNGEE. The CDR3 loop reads CASSVALRTGYYGYTF. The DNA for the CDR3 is TGTGCCAGCAGCGTAGCCCTCCGGACAGGGTACTATGGCTACACCTTC.

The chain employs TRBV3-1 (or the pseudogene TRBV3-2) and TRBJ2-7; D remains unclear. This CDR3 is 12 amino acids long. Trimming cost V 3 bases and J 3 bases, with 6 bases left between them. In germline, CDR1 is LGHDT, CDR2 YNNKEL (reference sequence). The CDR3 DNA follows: TGTGCCAGCAGCCAGGTCAGCTACGAGCAGTACTTC. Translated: CASSQVSYEQYF.

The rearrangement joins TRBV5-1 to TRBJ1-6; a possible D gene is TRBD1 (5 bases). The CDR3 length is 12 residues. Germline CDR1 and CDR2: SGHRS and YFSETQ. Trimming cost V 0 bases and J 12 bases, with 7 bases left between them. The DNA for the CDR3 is TGCGCCAGCAGCTTGGAGCAGGGACCCCTCCACTTT. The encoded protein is CASSLEQGPLHF.

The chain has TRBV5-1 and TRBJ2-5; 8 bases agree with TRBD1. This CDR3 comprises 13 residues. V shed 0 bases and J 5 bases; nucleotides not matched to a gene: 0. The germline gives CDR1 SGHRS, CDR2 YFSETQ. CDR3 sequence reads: CASSLGQGETQYF. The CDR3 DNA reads TGCGCCAGCAGCTTGGGACAGGGGGAGACCCAGTACTTC.